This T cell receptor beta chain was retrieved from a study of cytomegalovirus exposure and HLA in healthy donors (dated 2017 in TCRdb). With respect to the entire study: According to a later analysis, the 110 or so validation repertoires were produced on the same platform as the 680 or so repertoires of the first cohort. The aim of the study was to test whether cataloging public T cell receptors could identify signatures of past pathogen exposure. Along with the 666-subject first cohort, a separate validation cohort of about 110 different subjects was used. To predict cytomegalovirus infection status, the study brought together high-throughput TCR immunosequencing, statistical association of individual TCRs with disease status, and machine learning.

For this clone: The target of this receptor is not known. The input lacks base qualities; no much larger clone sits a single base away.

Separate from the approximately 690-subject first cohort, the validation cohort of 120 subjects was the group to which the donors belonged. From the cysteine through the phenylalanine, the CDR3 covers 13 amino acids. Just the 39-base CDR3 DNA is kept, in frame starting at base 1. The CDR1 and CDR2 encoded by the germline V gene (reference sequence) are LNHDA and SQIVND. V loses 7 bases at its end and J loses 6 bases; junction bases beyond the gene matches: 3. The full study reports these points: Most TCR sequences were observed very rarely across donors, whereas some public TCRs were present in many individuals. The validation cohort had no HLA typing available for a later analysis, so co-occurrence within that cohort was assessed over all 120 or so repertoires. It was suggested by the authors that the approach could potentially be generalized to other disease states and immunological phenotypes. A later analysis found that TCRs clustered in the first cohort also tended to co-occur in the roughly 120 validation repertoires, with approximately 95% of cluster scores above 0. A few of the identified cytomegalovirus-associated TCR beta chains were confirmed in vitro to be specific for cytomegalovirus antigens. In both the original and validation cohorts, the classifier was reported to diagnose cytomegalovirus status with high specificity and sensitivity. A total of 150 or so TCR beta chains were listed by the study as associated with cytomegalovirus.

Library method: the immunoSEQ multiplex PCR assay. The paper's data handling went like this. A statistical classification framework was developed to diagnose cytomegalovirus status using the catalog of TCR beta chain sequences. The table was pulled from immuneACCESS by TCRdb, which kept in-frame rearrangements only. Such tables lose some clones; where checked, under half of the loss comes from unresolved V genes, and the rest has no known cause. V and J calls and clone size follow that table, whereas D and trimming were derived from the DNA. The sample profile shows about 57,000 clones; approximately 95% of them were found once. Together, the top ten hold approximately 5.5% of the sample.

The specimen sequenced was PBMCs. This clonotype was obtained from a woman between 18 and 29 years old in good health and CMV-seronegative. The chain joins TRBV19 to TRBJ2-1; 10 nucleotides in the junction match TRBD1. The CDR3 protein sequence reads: CASTRTGGNEQFF. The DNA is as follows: TGTGCCAGTACCCGGACAGGGGGCAATGAGCAGTTCTTC.